Shown below are 3 T cell receptor beta chains from a single sample sequenced in a study of T cells in Graves' hyperthyroidism and ophthalmopathy. There were TCR beta CDR3 regions amplified from RNA transcripts. An initial round of RT-PCR targeting the TCR CDR3 relied on the HTBI primer set. TCRdb reprocessed the multiplex PCR reads with MiXCR, giving one entry per CDR3 protein. Among about 200,000 distinct CDR3 sequences, approximately 16% were seen once, and the ten largest hold roughly 44%. Sequences were obtained from blood. These receptors all stem from a man aged 40-50 years with Graves' hyperthyroidism.

This clonotype occurred a few times. This may arise from a read error, as a much more abundant clone is one base away. V and J are TRBV5-1 and TRBJ1-1; D is unclear. The CDR3 is 11 residues long. Germline CDR1 and CDR2: SGHRS and YFSETQ. The CDR3 is CAGSKNTEAFF. In DNA form, the CDR3 reads TGCGCCGGCAGCAAAAACACTGAAGCTTTCTTT. The full variable domain, completed using reference TRBV5-1 and TRBJ1-1, is KAGVTQTPRYLIKTRGQQVTLSCSPISGHRSVSWYQQTPGQGLQFLFEYFSETQRNKGNFPGRFSGRQFSNSRSEMNVSTLELGDSALYLCAGSKNTEAFFGQGTRLTVV.

This chain joins TRBV6-1 and TRBJ1-2, with unresolved D. The germline V and J ends were trimmed by 5 bases and 0 bases, with 16 bases remaining between them. The CDR3 is 16 amino acids. CDR1 MNHNS and CDR2 SASEGT come from the germline V gene. The chain's CDR3 is CASSSDSAWANYGYTF. The CDR3 DNA follows: TGTGCCAGCAGTTCCGACTCGGCTTGGGCTAACTATGGCTACACCTTC.

This clonotype was observed a few times. The chain employs TRBV19 and TRBJ2-2; 8 bases align to TRBD1. CDR1 and CDR2 from the germline V gene are LNHDA and SQIVND (reference sequence). With 5 bases clipped from V and 8 bases from J, the junction kept 7 bases outside the gene matches. The CDR3 runs 14 residues. The chain's CDR3 is CASSARTGMGELFF. The DNA for the CDR3 is TGTGCCAGTAGTGCACGGACAGGGATGGGGGAGCTGTTTTTT.